This TCR beta chain was profiled in a study of shared T cell receptors in the human thymus. Data came from immunoSEQ multiplex PCR; TCRdb stores just in-frame clones and leaves some out. The table records some 640,000 clones, around 87% of them present only once. This CDR3 is 17 amino acids long. Trimming pared 5 bases from V and 6 bases from J, leaving 26 bases between. Germline CDR1 SGHTA, CDR2 FQGNSA. This sample also appeared in a second study, on human thymus T cells. From that second work: Infants served as donors; they were healthy and Finnish and were having corrective surgery for congenital heart defects. Resections that were taken during corrective heart surgery supplied the thymus tissue. Both thymic and peripheral blood repertoires showed apparently biased V and J usage. There were highly overlapping thymic repertoires among unrelated individuals, as related research reported.

The sequence came from a boy under two years old with a congenital heart defect. V usage is TRBV7-2 and J usage is TRBJ2-7; D possibly corresponds to TRBD2 (5 bases). The sample consisted of thymocytes. The CDR3 DNA follows: TGTGCCAGCAGCAGCTCCCTACCGCGGGCCGTCTCCCCCGAGCAGTACTTC. Translating gives CASSSSLPRAVSPEQYF. The variable domain in full, completed from reference TRBV7-2 and TRBJ2-7, reads GAGVSQSPSNKVTEKGKDVELRCDPISGHTALYWYRQSLGQGLEFLIYFQGNSAPDKSGLPSDRFSAERTGGSVSTLTIQRTQQEDSAVYLCASSSSLPRAVSPEQYFGPGTRLTVT.